The rows below give T cell receptor beta chains drawn from one sample of a study of cytomegalovirus exposure and HLA in healthy donors. TCRdb's table, derived via immunoSEQ multiplex PCR, lists solely in-frame clones and lacks some. The data hold approximately 100,000 clones, with around 64% observed a single time. The source material was PBMCs. The receptors stem from a man in his fifties or sixties in good health and CMV-seronegative. CDR3s include the opening cysteine and the closing phenylalanine or tryptophan. Each record gives: clone size, J gene, D gene, CDR3 length, V gene, CDR3 protein, CDR3 DNA. D genes are given only for firm matches. Some rows mark clone size as missing; the rest say once, few, many or name a class of expanded clone.

abundance: -; j_gene: TRBJ1-2; d_gene: TRBD1; len: 14; v_gene: TRBV4-1; CDR3aa: CASSHRDRTHGYTF; CDR3nt: TGCGCCAGCAGCCACAGGGACAGGACCCATGGCTACACCTTC
abundance: -; j_gene: TRBJ2-7; d_gene: -; len: 13; v_gene: TRBV9; CDR3aa: CASSLGDSYEQYF; CDR3nt: TGTGCCAGCAGCCTTGGAGATTCCTACGAGCAGTACTTC
abundance: -; j_gene: TRBJ2-5; d_gene: -; len: 14; v_gene: TRBV7-6; CDR3aa: CASSLSTGQETQYF; CDR3nt: TGTGCCAGCAGCCTATCGACAGGCCAAGAGACCCAGTACTTC
abundance: -; j_gene: TRBJ2-1; d_gene: -; len: 14; v_gene: TRBV5-1; CDR3aa: CASSDRSSYNEQFF; CDR3nt: TGCGCCAGCAGCGACAGGAGCTCCTACAATGAGCAGTTCTTC
abundance: -; j_gene: TRBJ1-1; d_gene: -; len: 10; v_gene: TRBV30; CDR3aa: CAWSSGGAFF; CDR3nt: TGTGCCTGGAGTTCCGGCGGAGCTTTCTTT
abundance: -; j_gene: TRBJ1-4; d_gene: TRBD1; len: 15; v_gene: TRBV9; CDR3aa: CASSYADRENEKLFF; CDR3nt: TGTGCCAGCAGCTACGCCGACAGGGAGAATGAAAAACTGTTTTTT
abundance: -; j_gene: TRBJ2-7; d_gene: -; len: 15; v_gene: TRBV19; CDR3aa: CASSITGQFSYEQYF; CDR3nt: TGTGCCAGTAGTATAACCGGACAGTTCAGCTACGAGCAGTACTTC
abundance: few; j_gene: TRBJ2-5; d_gene: TRBD1; len: 15; v_gene: TRBV9; CDR3aa: CASSVAGTATSAQYF; CDR3nt: TGTGCCAGCAGCGTAGCCGGGACAGCCACGTCGGCCCAGTACTTC
abundance: -; j_gene: TRBJ2-1; d_gene: -; len: 11; v_gene: TRBV20-1; CDR3aa: CSATRDNEQFF; CDR3nt: TGCAGTGCCACGCGAGACAATGAGCAGTTCTTC
abundance: -; j_gene: TRBJ1-5; d_gene: -; len: 16; v_gene: TRBV5-1; CDR3aa: CASSLAGLRSNQPQHF; CDR3nt: TGCGCCAGCAGCCTTGCGGGGCTCCGGAGCAATCAGCCCCAGCATTTT
abundance: -; j_gene: TRBJ2-7; d_gene: TRBD1; len: 15; v_gene: TRBV11-3; CDR3aa: CASSLFGTAPYEQYF; CDR3nt: TGTGCCAGCAGCTTATTTGGGACAGCACCCTACGAGCAGTACTTC
abundance: -; j_gene: TRBJ1-2; d_gene: TRBD1; len: 16; v_gene: TRBV10-2; CDR3aa: CASRNIGTGRPNGYTF; CDR3nt: TGCGCCAGCAGAAACATAGGGACAGGGAGACCTAATGGCTACACCTTC
abundance: -; j_gene: TRBJ1-4; d_gene: TRBD1; len: 15; v_gene: TRBV2; CDR3aa: CASSEAGQAHEKLFF; CDR3nt: TGTGCCAGCAGTGAAGCGGGACAGGCCCATGAAAAACTGTTTTTT
abundance: -; j_gene: TRBJ2-1; d_gene: -; len: 16; v_gene: TRBV5-1; CDR3aa: CASSLAGGIRYNEQFF; CDR3nt: TGCGCCAGCAGCTTGGCCGGAGGAATACGCTACAATGAGCAGTTCTTC
abundance: few; j_gene: TRBJ2-3; d_gene: TRBD1; len: 13; v_gene: TRBV5-1; CDR3aa: CASSITGEDTQYF; CDR3nt: TGCGCCAGCAGTATCACAGGGGAAGATACGCAGTATTTT
abundance: -; j_gene: TRBJ2-5; d_gene: TRBD2; len: 16; v_gene: TRBV5-4; CDR3aa: CASSEGLAGERETQYF; CDR3nt: TGTGCCAGCAGCGAGGGACTAGCGGGAGAGAGGGAGACCCAGTACTTC
abundance: -; j_gene: TRBJ1-2; d_gene: -; len: 13; v_gene: TRBV11-2; CDR3aa: CASSFGQNYGYTF; CDR3nt: TGTGCCAGCAGCTTTGGTCAGAACTATGGCTACACCTTC
abundance: -; j_gene: TRBJ1-2; d_gene: -; len: 16; v_gene: TRBV11-3; CDR3aa: CASSLERGGGDYGYTF; CDR3nt: TGTGCCAGCAGCTTAGAGCGAGGAGGGGGGGACTATGGCTACACCTTC
abundance: -; j_gene: TRBJ2-4; d_gene: TRBD1; len: 16; v_gene: TRBV5-5; CDR3aa: CASSEDRVLAKNIQYF; CDR3nt: TGTGCCAGCAGCGAAGACAGGGTGCTAGCCAAAAACATTCAGTACTTC
abundance: -; j_gene: TRBJ2-7; d_gene: -; len: 13; v_gene: TRBV2; CDR3aa: CASSADQGYEQYF; CDR3nt: TGTGCCAGCAGTGCCGACCAGGGGTACGAGCAGTACTTC
abundance: few; j_gene: TRBJ2-2; d_gene: TRBD1; len: 14; v_gene: TRBV12-5; CDR3aa: CASGLSGDSGELFF; CDR3nt: TGTGCTAGTGGTTTATCAGGGGACAGCGGGGAGCTGTTTTTT
abundance: -; j_gene: TRBJ2-1; d_gene: -; len: 16; v_gene: TRBV5-6; CDR3aa: CASSLYAGTTYNEQFF; CDR3nt: TGTGCCAGCAGCCTCTACGCGGGTACTACCTACAATGAGCAGTTCTTC
abundance: -; j_gene: TRBJ1-1; d_gene: -; len: 16; v_gene: TRBV27; CDR3aa: CASSLGGGPLNTEAFF; CDR3nt: TGTGCCAGCAGCCTCGGGGGGGGCCCCTTGAACACTGAAGCTTTCTTT
abundance: -; j_gene: TRBJ1-4; d_gene: -; len: 15; v_gene: TRBV9; CDR3aa: CASSVDSRTSEKLFF; CDR3nt: TGTGCCAGCAGCGTAGATTCTCGGACTTCCGAAAAACTGTTTTTT
abundance: few; j_gene: TRBJ1-6; d_gene: TRBD1; len: 13; v_gene: TRBV4-1; CDR3aa: CASSQEDRDRLHF; CDR3nt: TGCGCCAGCAGCCAAGAGGACCGGGACAGGCTCCACTTT
abundance: -; j_gene: TRBJ2-5; d_gene: -; len: 12; v_gene: TRBV9; CDR3aa: CASSNPGETQYF; CDR3nt: TGTGCCAGCAGTAACCCGGGGGAGACCCAGTACTTC
abundance: few; j_gene: TRBJ2-7; d_gene: TRBD2; len: 12; v_gene: TRBV6-6; CDR3aa: CASSREDGEQYF; CDR3nt: TGTGCCAGCTCCCGGGAGGATGGCGAGCAGTACTTC
abundance: -; j_gene: TRBJ2-7; d_gene: -; len: 14; v_gene: TRBV29-1; CDR3aa: CSVEGQRPSYEQYF; CDR3nt: TGCAGCGTTGAAGGGCAGCGCCCATCCTACGAGCAGTACTTC
abundance: -; j_gene: TRBJ2-3; d_gene: -; len: 15; v_gene: TRBV10-3; CDR3aa: CAISELLRESDTQYF; CDR3nt: TGTGCCATCAGTGAGTTGTTGAGGGAATCAGATACGCAGTATTTT
abundance: -; j_gene: TRBJ1-4; d_gene: -; len: 15; v_gene: TRBV7-3; CDR3aa: CASSSGHLTNEKLFF; CDR3nt: TGTGCCAGCAGCTCGGGACACTTGACTAATGAAAAACTGTTTTTT
abundance: -; j_gene: TRBJ1-1; d_gene: -; len: 14; v_gene: TRBV5-1; CDR3aa: CASRLTGGNTEAFF; CDR3nt: TGCGCCAGCAGGCTGACAGGAGGGAACACTGAAGCTTTCTTT
abundance: -; j_gene: TRBJ2-2; d_gene: -; len: 15; v_gene: TRBV10-3; CDR3aa: CAIRLTATNTGELFF; CDR3nt: TGTGCCATCAGGTTGACAGCTACGAACACCGGGGAGCTGTTTTTT